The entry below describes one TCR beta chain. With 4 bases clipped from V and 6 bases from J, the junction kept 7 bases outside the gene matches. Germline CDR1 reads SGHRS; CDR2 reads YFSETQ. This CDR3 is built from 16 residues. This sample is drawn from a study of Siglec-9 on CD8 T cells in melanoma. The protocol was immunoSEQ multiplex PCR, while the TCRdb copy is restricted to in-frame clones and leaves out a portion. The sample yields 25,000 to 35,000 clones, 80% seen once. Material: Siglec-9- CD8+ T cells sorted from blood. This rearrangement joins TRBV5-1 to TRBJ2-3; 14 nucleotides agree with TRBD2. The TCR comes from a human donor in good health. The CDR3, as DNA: TGCGCCAGCAGCCTAGGACTAGCGGGGGGTCGGGATACGCAGTATTTT. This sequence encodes CASSLGLAGGRDTQYF.